This T cell receptor beta chain was observed in a study of blood T cell repertoires in COVID-19. V shed 2 bases and J shed 1 base, with 9 bases lying between them. The CDR3 spans 14 residues. Germline V gene data show CDR1 as SGHRS and CDR2 as YFSETQ. As originally analysed: The authors estimated nucleated cell counts from reference gene primer amplification. Repertoires were generated with immunoSEQ multiplex PCR, while TCRdb's copy carries only in-frame clones and drops some. The V and J calls and the clone size are those of that table, but D and trimming were determined from the DNA. The sample carries approximately 140,000 clones, more than 70% recorded once.

The chain combines TRBV5-1 with TRBJ1-1; D unresolved. The sequence derives from a human donor in a cohort sampled during active COVID-19. Sequencing input: peripheral blood. Here the CDR3 reads CASSFNRGNTEAFF. The CDR3 bases are TGCGCCAGCAGCTTCAATCGGGGGAACACTGAAGCTTTCTTT.